This is a list of T cell receptor beta chains from one sample in a study of blood T cell repertoires in COVID-19. Produced via immunoSEQ multiplex PCR; TCRdb's table is partial and in-frame only. The sample yields about 220,000 clones, approximately 86% seen once. Source material: PBMCs or T cells enriched from blood (not recorded which). These receptors were obtained from a woman aged 25 to 45 with acute COVID-19. The CDR3 runs from the conserved cysteine through the conserved F or W. Each record gives: V gene, J gene, clone size, D gene, CDR3 protein, CDR3 DNA. The D gene is left open where the match is weak. A row's size may be missing; if present it is once, few, many or a size class.

TRBV5-1,TRBJ2-7,-,TRBD1,CASSFFPFSLNTDRGQGLDEQYF,TGCGCCAGCAGCTTTTTTCCATTTTCTTTGAACACTGATAGAGGACAGGGCTTGGACGAGCAGTACTTC
TRBV7-8,TRBJ2-3,-,TRBD2,CASSSPTSGGPTSTDTQYF,TGTGCCAGCAGCTCCCCGACTAGCGGGGGCCCCACTAGCACAGATACGCAGTATTTT
TRBV27,TRBJ1-1,once,-,CASSPTAMNTEAFF,TGTGCCAGCAGTCCGACAGCAATGAACACTGAAGCTTTCTTT
TRBV7-9,TRBJ1-2,-,TRBD1,CASSLGGQGSTYGYTF,TGTGCCAGCAGCTTAGGGGGACAGGGTAGTACCTATGGCTACACCTTC
TRBV6-5,TRBJ2-5,-,TRBD1,CASTWTGWASAQYF,TGTGCCAGCACCTGGACAGGTTGGGCCTCGGCCCAGTACTTC
TRBV7-9,TRBJ2-5,once,TRBD1,CASSSTGAYEETQYF,TGTGCCAGCAGCTCTACAGGGGCTTACGAAGAGACCCAGTACTTC
TRBV15,TRBJ1-2,many,-,CATSRDRGGPYGYTF,TGTGCCACCAGCAGAGATAGGGGGGGGCCTTATGGCTACACCTTC
TRBV30,TRBJ1-1,-,-,CAWKGGGTEAFF,TGTGCCTGGAAGGGAGGGGGCACTGAAGCTTTCTTT
TRBV4-1,TRBJ1-1,-,-,CASSQDEGGTEAFF,TGCGCCAGCAGCCAAGATGAGGGCGGCACTGAAGCTTTCTTT
TRBV3-1/TRBV3-2,TRBJ1-2,-,TRBD1,CASSQTGTVYGYTF,TGTGCCAGCAGCCAAACCGGGACAGTCTATGGCTACACCTTC
TRBV14,TRBJ1-4,-,-,CASSQSTGLWGGEKLFF,TGTGCCAGCAGCCAATCTACCGGATTGTGGGGGGGTGAAAAACTGTTTTTT
TRBV15,TRBJ1-1,-,-,CATSRWGGGTDTEAFF,TGTGCCACCAGCAGATGGGGCGGGGGTACGGACACTGAAGCTTTCTTT
TRBV6-5,TRBJ2-2,once,TRBD2,CASSRLAGNTGELFF,TGTGCCAGCAGTAGACTAGCGGGGAACACCGGGGAGCTGTTTTTT
TRBV11-2,TRBJ1-4,-,-,CASSPTGSGEEKLFF,TGTGCCAGCAGCCCAACGGGGTCTGGGGAGGAAAAACTGTTTTTT
TRBV15,TRBJ2-5,-,-,CATSRGGGETQYF,TGTGCCACCAGCAGAGGAGGGGGAGAGACCCAGTACTTC
TRBV19,TRBJ2-2,-,TRBD1,CASGKDRGNTGELFF,TGTGCCAGTGGTAAGGACAGGGGGAACACCGGGGAGCTGTTTTTT
TRBV7-9,TRBJ1-5,-,TRBD1,CASSLTGGRDQPQHF,TGTGCCAGCAGCCTCACAGGGGGCCGGGATCAGCCCCAGCATTTT
TRBV3-1/TRBV3-2,TRBJ1-4,few,-,CASGTPTNEKLFF,TGTGCCAGCGGTACTCCAACTAATGAAAAACTGTTTTTT
TRBV5-1,TRBJ1-4,few,-,CASSLMSGDNEKLFF,TGCGCCAGCAGCTTAATGTCGGGGGATAATGAAAAACTGTTTTTT
TRBV3-1/TRBV3-2,TRBJ2-7,-,TRBD2,CASSQGLAEPYEQYF,TGTGCCAGCAGCCAGGGACTAGCGGAGCCCTACGAGCAGTACTTC
TRBV4-3,TRBJ2-3,once,-,CASSRTRVGGGDTQYF,TGCGCCAGCAGCCGGACTAGGGTGGGGGGCGGAGATACGCAGTATTTT
TRBV19,TRBJ2-7,-,-,CASSQSRGSYEQYF,TGTGCCAGTAGTCAGTCAAGGGGATCCTACGAGCAGTACTTC
TRBV9,TRBJ2-7,-,-,CASSVGRGWSSYEQYF,TGTGCCAGCAGCGTTGGGCGGGGCTGGAGCTCCTACGAGCAGTACTTC
TRBV7-2,TRBJ2-2,-,TRBD2,CASSSSSGGSGELFF,TGTGCCAGCAGCTCGAGTAGCGGGGGATCCGGGGAGCTGTTTTTT
TRBV4-1,TRBJ1-2,-,-,CASSQGRVGSRYGYTF,TGCGCCAGCAGCCAGGGTCGGGTAGGCAGCCGCTATGGCTACACCTTC
TRBV5-1,TRBJ1-6,-,-,CASSLVGSSYNSPLHF,TGCGCCAGCAGCTTAGTAGGGAGCTCCTATAATTCACCCCTCCACTTT
TRBV18,TRBJ1-2,once,-,CASSPQIQTGNYGYTF,TGTGCCAGCTCACCACAGATTCAGACAGGAAACTATGGCTACACCTTC
TRBV7-2,TRBJ2-7,-,-,CASSFRVEYEQYF,TGTGCCAGCAGCTTCCGGGTCGAGTACGAGCAGTACTTC
TRBV3-1/TRBV3-2,TRBJ1-6,-,-,CASSQDNRRFNSPLHF,TGTGCCAGCAGCCAAGATAATAGGAGATTCAATTCACCCCTCCACTTT
TRBV27,TRBJ1-4,-,TRBD1,CASGDRANEKLFF,TGTGCCAGCGGGGACAGGGCTAATGAAAAACTGTTTTTT
TRBV5-1,TRBJ2-7,-,TRBD2,CASSLRLAGNYEQYF,TGCGCCAGCAGCTTGCGACTAGCGGGGAACTACGAGCAGTACTTC
TRBV19,TRBJ2-5,-,-,CASSRTVYQETQYF,TGTGCCAGTAGTAGGACAGTGTACCAAGAGACCCAGTACTTC
TRBV5-1,TRBJ1-3,once,TRBD1,CASSLAGQRLGNTIYF,TGCGCCAGCAGCTTGGCGGGACAGAGGCTTGGAAACACCATATATTTT
TRBV7-9,TRBJ1-1,-,-,CASSPVGQQSEAFF,TGTGCCAGCAGCCCAGTTGGACAGCAAAGTGAAGCTTTCTTT
TRBV7-7,TRBJ2-1,-,TRBD2,CASSLAGTSGGAPPEQFF,TGTGCTAGCAGCTTAGCAGGGACTAGCGGGGGGGCCCCCCCGGAGCAGTTCTTC
TRBV6-5,TRBJ1-2,-,-,CASSWGGRAANYGYTF,TGTGCCAGCAGTTGGGGTGGGAGGGCAGCTAACTATGGCTACACCTTC
TRBV5-6,TRBJ2-7,-,TRBD2,CASSSLGLAGIYEQYF,TGTGCCAGCAGCTCACTAGGACTAGCGGGGATATACGAGCAGTACTTC
TRBV21-1,TRBJ2-7,-,-,CASSRTGSYEQYF,TGTGCCAGCAGCAGGACAGGGTCCTACGAGCAGTACTTC
TRBV7-9,TRBJ1-1,-,-,CASTPEWSPRAFF,TGTGCCAGCACCCCAGAATGGTCCCCGAGGGCTTTCTTT
TRBV5-4,TRBJ2-1,-,-,CASSDQGNEQFF,TGTGCCAGCAGCGATCAGGGAAATGAGCAGTTCTTC
TRBV5-1,TRBJ1-1,-,TRBD1,CASSLDRGKWLEAFF,TGCGCCAGCAGCTTGGACAGGGGGAAATGGCTGGAAGCTTTCTTT
TRBV19,TRBJ1-5,-,TRBD1,CASTTGQLNQPQHF,TGTGCCAGTACCACGGGACAGCTAAATCAGCCCCAGCATTTT
TRBV3-1/TRBV3-2,TRBJ2-1,-,-,CASSPPLARKWNEQFF,TGTGCCAGCAGCCCCCCACTAGCCAGGAAGTGGAATGAGCAGTTCTTC
TRBV12-5,TRBJ1-2,-,TRBD1,CASGLATGPASGYTF,TGTGCTAGTGGTTTGGCGACAGGGCCTGCGAGCGGCTACACCTTC
TRBV2,TRBJ1-6,-,-,CASSGRVYNSPLHF,TGTGCCAGCAGTGGCCGAGTTTATAATTCACCCCTCCACTTT
TRBV6-2/TRBV6-3,TRBJ1-2,-,-,CASSPRGTSENYGYTF,TGTGCCAGCAGTCCCCGGGGTACGTCCGAAAACTATGGCTACACCTTC
TRBV5-1,TRBJ2-5,-,-,CASSLRGEGGTETQYF,TGCGCCAGCAGCTTGCGTGGGGAGGGGGGAACGGAGACCCAGTACTTC
TRBV3-1/TRBV3-2,TRBJ2-5,-,TRBD2,CASSWAAGGSETQYF,TGTGCCAGCAGCTGGGCAGCGGGGGGGTCGGAGACCCAGTACTTC
TRBV10-1,TRBJ1-3,-,TRBD1,CASRVGFHRSGPGQMIDGNTIYF,TGCGCCAGCAGGGTTGGGTTCCATCGAAGCGGACCGGGACAGATGATTGATGGAAACACCATATATTTT